The clone carrying this T cell receptor beta chain was counted a few times. Authors' data handling: Reference gene primer amplification gave nucleated cell count estimates. Data came from immunoSEQ multiplex PCR; TCRdb stores just in-frame clones and leaves some out. D and trimming were read from the DNA, whereas the V and J calls and clone size are those reported in that table. The sample yields 55,000 to 75,000 clones, roughly 86% seen once. This entry belongs to a study of blood T cell repertoires in COVID-19. Study-wide background: Samples taken during acute and convalescent COVID-19 were collected in the United States, Italy and Spain. Nucleic acid was either cDNA or gDNA, and it came from T cells, B-cell-depleted T cells, or PBMCs.

The length of the CDR3 is 14 residues. The germline gives CDR1 LGHDT, CDR2 YNNKEL (reference sequence). V shed 1 base and J shed 1 base, with 5 bases lying between them. The sample consisted of peripheral blood. The rearrangement links TRBV3-1 (or the pseudogene TRBV3-2) to TRBJ1-3; no definite D call. This receptor was identified in a man between 50 and 59 years old with active COVID-19. The CDR3 region has the DNA TGTGCCAGCAGCCAAGGGGCGTCTGGAAACACCATATATTTT. Translated: CASSQGASGNTIYF.